This entry describes one T cell receptor (beta chain). Its cognate antigen is unknown. Profiled with immunoSEQ multiplex PCR; TCRdb holds only in-frame clones, not every one. The sample yields some 16,000 clones, about 92% seen once. The sample belongs to a study of T cell repertoires in ileal Crohn's disease. Study information: The M0 sample came from the inflamed ileal portion of the resected specimen. Overall study findings and caveats: Active smokers at surgery had more clonal expansions than non-smokers. Endoscopic recurrence occurred in every patient whose clonality exceeded 26.8%.

CDR3 length equals 16 residues. V was pared by 0 bases and J by 3 bases, with 14 bases between. CDR1 and CDR2 (germline): PRHDT, FYEKMQ (reference sequence). Specified time point: inflamed ileum from the surgical specimen. Adults with ileal or ileocolonic Crohn's disease and an indication for resection were eligible. This clonotype originated in an adult with Crohn's disease. Sequenced material: ileal tissue. The chain joins TRBV13 to TRBJ1-1, with a weak D call TRBD1 (5 bases). This CDR3 is CASSLGRGTGHTEAFF. The CDR3 DNA is TGTGCCAGCAGCTTAGGGAGAGGCACGGGGCACACTGAAGCTTTCTTT.